The 8 T cell receptor beta chains presented below share a single source sample, sequenced in a study of CD8+ T cells in alopecia areata. Extraction of RNA preceded its reverse transcription into cDNA, which served as the sequencing template. The data were produced by immunoSEQ multiplex PCR, yet TCRdb's version contains in-frame clones alone and is incomplete. Of some 170,000 clones in the sample, roughly 59% were seen once. Sequencing was performed on CD4+ T cells sorted from blood, taken at week 0. These receptors were taken from a human donor with alopecia areata.

V gene TRBV10-3 combines with J gene TRBJ2-5; maybe TRBD2 (5 bases). In germline, CDR1 is ENHRY, CDR2 SYGVKD. The CDR3 length is 13 residues. The germline V and J ends were trimmed by 2 bases and 2 bases, with 6 bases remaining between them. In DNA form, the CDR3 reads TGTGCCATCAGTGAGGGACTTCAAGAGACCCAGTACTTC. Its translation is CAISEGLQETQYF.

V gene TRBV11-1 combines with J gene TRBJ2-1, with 10 positions matching TRBD2. The CDR3 runs 16 residues. Germline CDR1 reads SGHAT; CDR2 reads FQDESV (reference sequence). V trimming: 5 bases; J trimming: 2 bases; junction bases outside the gene matches: 6. CDR3 bases: TGTGCCAGCAGCCCTTTAGCGGGGGGCCCCTACAATGAGCAGTTCTTC. The encoded protein is CASSPLAGGPYNEQFF.

This rearrangement joins TRBV6-1 to TRBJ2-7, with D possibly TRBD1 on 6 matching bases. CDR1 MNHNS and CDR2 SASEGT come from the germline V gene. CDR3 length: 14 amino acids. V dropped 6 bases and J dropped 1 base, with 13 bases sitting between them. For the CDR3, the DNA is TGTGCCAGCAGAGTAGGGACAATTTCCTACGAGCAGTACTTC. Encoded protein: CASRVGTISYEQYF.

V gene TRBV5-6 combines with J gene TRBJ1-2; D remains ambiguous. This CDR3 is built from 14 residues. Germline V gives CDR1 SGHDT, CDR2 YYEEEE. V lost 4 bases and J 8 bases, leaving 18 bases between the germline ends. The CDR3 here is CASSPRRVSVGYTF. The CDR3 bases are TGTGCCAGCAGCCCCCGGCGTGTGAGTGTGGGCTACACCTTC.

V is TRBV30 and J is TRBJ2-7, with TRBD2 as a possible D gene (6 bases). The germline V gene encodes CDR1 GTSNPN and CDR2 SVGIG (reference sequence). CDR3 length: 13 residues. With 5 bases removed from V and 0 bases from J, the gap between germline ends came to 11 bases. The CDR3 DNA reads as TGTGCCTGGTCGCGGGGATCCTCCTACGAGCAGTACTTC. Amino acid sequence: CAWSRGSSYEQYF.

The chain joins TRBV15 to TRBJ2-5; 9 nucleotides agree with TRBD2. V lost 0 bases, J lost 4 bases, and 12 bases stayed unmatched. This CDR3 has 18 amino acids. In germline, CDR1 is LNHNV, CDR2 YYDKDF (reference sequence). For the CDR3, the DNA is TGTGCCACCAGCAGAGATCACGGCGGGGGGGCCGAGAGAGAGACCCAGTACTTC. Protein: CATSRDHGGGAERETQYF.

The genes are TRBV6-5 and TRBJ2-3; tentative D call: TRBD2 (7 bases). The CDR3 sequence is 15 residues long. Germline CDR1 and CDR2: MNHEY and SVGAGI. The V end lost 2 bases, the J end lost 3 bases, and 12 bases lay between the germline ends. The CDR3 reads CASSYDAGATDTQYF. As DNA, the CDR3 is TGTGCCAGCAGTTACGATGCGGGGGCTACAGATACGCAGTATTTT.

The rearrangement joins TRBV15 to TRBJ1-5; weak D call: TRBD1 (5 bases). Germline-derived CDR1 and CDR2 are LNHNV and YYDKDF (reference sequence). The V end lost 0 bases, the J end lost 2 bases, and 5 bases lay between the germline ends. The CDR3 has 14 amino acids. The CDR3 loop reads CATSREGGNQPQHF. CDR3 DNA sequence: TGTGCCACCAGCAGAGAGGGGGGCAATCAGCCCCAGCATTTT.